Shown below are 26 T cell receptor beta chains from a single sample sequenced in a study of metastatic and nonmetastatic thyroid tumors. Thyroid surgery took place with no prior treatment in any patient. TCRdb reanalyzed the PCR reads via MiXCR. The repertoire holds approximately 26,000 clones, with over 10% as singletons. Sequencing was done on a sample of blood. Receptor source: a female donor with papillary thyroid cancer or a benign thyroid nodule (not recorded which). Some clones in this sample may be carry-over from other donors' samples.

At least ten counts were recorded for this clone. J is TRBJ1-1 and V is TRBV7-9, with D maybe TRBD1 (5 bases). Trimming removed 1 base at V and 8 bases at J, with 11 bases between. Germline CDR1 is SEHNR and CDR2 is FQNEAQ (reference sequence). The CDR3 loop spans 13 amino acids. Written as DNA, the CDR3 is TGTGCCAGCAGCTTAGAGGCGGGACTCGAAGCTTTCTTT. It specifies CASSLEAGLEAFF.

This clone was counted ten times or more. The chain recombines TRBV6-5 with TRBJ2-5; 7 bases agree with TRBD1. In germline, CDR1 is MNHEY, CDR2 SVGAGI. This CDR3 region has 16 residues. The J segment lost 4 bases and the V segment lost 0 bases, leaving 8 bases of the junction unmatched. The CDR3 loop is CASSYSRQGGGETQYF. The CDR3 DNA follows: TGTGCCAGCAGTTACTCTAGACAGGGCGGAGGAGAGACCCAGTACTTC.

In its sample, this clone was seen many times. At one end the junction does not follow the germline gene, possibly because of a read error. This chain links TRBV29-1 with TRBJ1-2; 12 nucleotides line up with TRBD1. The CDR3 extends over 16 amino acids. Germline CDR1 reads SQVTM; CDR2 reads ANQGSEA. In DNA, the CDR3 is TGCAGCGTTGAATTGGTCTCGGGACAGGGGGCGGAAGGCTACGCCTTC. Translated, it gives CSVELVSGQGAEGYAF. The whole variable domain, filled in from reference TRBV29-1 and TRBJ1-2, reads SAVISQKPSRDICQRGTSLTIQCQVDSQVTMMFWYRQQPGQSLTLIATANQGSEATYESGFVIDKFPISRPNLTFSTLTVSNMSPEDSSIYLCSVELVSGQGAEGYAFGSGTRLTVV.

This clone has at least ten counts. The CDR3 sequence: CSVPTGTRGTEAFF. The DNA of the CDR3 is TGCAGCGTTCCTACAGGGACCCGAGGCACTGAAGCTTTCTTT. The chain links TRBV29-1 to TRBJ1-1, with D possibly being TRBD1 (6 bases). The CDR3 runs to 14 residues. V lost 5 bases and J 4 bases, leaving 17 bases between the germline ends. Germline CDR1 and CDR2: SQVTM and ANQGSEA.

This clone was detected many times. The chain recombines TRBV6-1 with TRBJ2-7; D is possibly TRBD2 (6 bases). The V end lost 2 bases, the J end lost 3 bases, and 14 bases lay between the germline ends. This CDR3 is built from 15 residues. Germline V CDR1 and CDR2: MNHNS, SASEGT. In DNA form, the CDR3 reads TGTGCCAGCAGTGAATTTGCTAGCGAACACTACGAGCAGTACTTC. It codes for CASSEFASEHYEQYF.

This clone was seen many times. The chain is built from TRBV5-6 and TRBJ1-1; no reliable D call. Germline V CDR1 and CDR2: SGHDT, YYEEEE. V dropped 4 bases and J dropped 1 base, with 14 bases sitting between them. CDR3 length: 15 residues. The CDR3 bases are TGTGCCAGCAGCCTGACAAGAACCTCGAACACTGAAGCTTTCTTT. Protein product: CASSLTRTSNTEAFF.

In this sample, this clone turned up many times. The genes are TRBV20-1 and TRBJ2-3; the match to TRBD2 covers 8 bases. Germline CDR1 DFQATT, CDR2 SNEGSKA (reference sequence). This CDR3 spans 16 amino acids. Germline trimming cut 1 base from V and 0 bases from J; bases unmatched to any gene: 6. Here the CDR3 DNA reads TGCAGTGCTAGAGCGGGGGGGACAAGAAGCACAGATACGCAGTATTTT. Translation: CSARAGGTRSTDTQYF.

The chain employs TRBV20-1 and TRBJ1-1; D gene ambiguous. Germline V lookup: CDR1 DFQATT, CDR2 SNEGSKA (reference sequence). Trimming cost V 4 bases and J 3 bases, with 21 bases left between them. This CDR3 comprises 16 residues. The CDR3 region is CSATETGRRSYTEAFF. CDR3 nucleotides: TGCAGTGCTACCGAGACGGGCAGGCGGTCGTACACTGAAGCTTTCTTT.

This clone appeared many times. This chain uses TRBV3-1 with TRBJ1-2; a weak D match, TRBD1 (6 bases). This CDR3 comprises 12 residues. The germline V gene encodes CDR1 LGHDT and CDR2 YNNKEL (reference sequence). The germline V and J ends were trimmed by 8 bases and 8 bases, with 15 bases remaining between them. The CDR3 DNA sequence: TGTGCCAGCTTTAAGGGGGGTATGGGCTACACCTTC. Protein: CASFKGGMGYTF.

This clone has ten or more counts. The chain links TRBV3-1 to TRBJ2-2; 7 positions match TRBD2. This CDR3 comprises 15 residues. Germline V CDR1 and CDR2: LGHDT, YNNKEL (reference sequence). V was clipped by 4 bases and J by 7 bases; unmatched bases: 9. CDR3 nucleotide sequence: TGTGCCAGCAGCCCGCGGGGGAGCAATTTCGGGGAGCTGTTTTTT. This encodes CASSPRGSNFGELFF.

This clone was observed many times. J is TRBJ2-5 and V is TRBV5-1, with a weak D call TRBD1 (6 bases). The V end was cut by 4 bases, the J end by 1 base, with 14 bases between. The germline V gene has CDR1 SGHRS and CDR2 YFSETQ. The CDR3 loop spans 15 amino acids. The CDR3: CASSTHRDTQETQYF. The CDR3 region has the DNA TGCGCCAGCAGCACCCACCGGGACACCCAAGAGACCCAGTACTTC.

This clone was seen repeatedly, ten times or more. The gene calls are TRBV5-1 and TRBJ2-6; TRBD1 agrees at 7 bases. The CDR3 has 15 residues. Per the germline V gene, CDR1 is SGHRS and CDR2 is YFSETQ. The ends lost 4 bases at V and 10 bases at J; junction bases unmatched: 11. The CDR3 protein is CASSLTGSRGNVLTF. The CDR3 DNA follows: TGCGCCAGCAGCCTGACAGGGTCCCGAGGGAACGTCCTGACTTTC.

This clone was found many times. V gene TRBV6-1 combines with J gene TRBJ2-3; D gene ambiguous. CDR1 and CDR2 (germline): MNHNS, SASEGT. Trimming removed 7 bases at V and 7 bases at J, with 3 bases between. CDR3 length equals 9 residues. CDR3 DNA: TGTGCCAGCACCCATACGCAGTATTTT. Amino acids: CASTHTQYF.

This clone was counted many times. The rearrangement joins TRBV3-1 to TRBJ2-7, with 12 bases aligning to TRBD2. Per the germline V gene, CDR1 is LGHDT and CDR2 is YNNKEL (reference sequence). J lost 7 bases, V lost 1 base, and 8 bases had no gene match. The CDR3 loop spans 16 amino acids. CDR3 protein: CASSQGAGLAGSEQYF. The CDR3 region has the DNA TGTGCCAGCAGCCAAGGCGCGGGACTAGCGGGTAGTGAGCAGTACTTC.

This clone was detected ten times or more. The genes are TRBV7-3 and TRBJ2-3; possibly TRBD1 or TRBD2 for D (5 bases each). The V end was cut by 5 bases, the J end by 2 bases, with 14 bases between. The germline V gene encodes CDR1 SGHTA and CDR2 FQGTGA. The CDR3 is 15 amino acids. This CDR3 is CASSPSGRNTDTQYF. Here the CDR3 DNA reads TGTGCCAGCAGCCCCTCGGGGCGGAACACAGATACGCAGTATTTT.

The table lists this clone with many counts. The DNA for the CDR3 is TGTGCCAGCAGTTACGACGCCTTGCGGGGGAAACGCAATGAGCAGTTCTTC. Its protein is CASSYDALRGKRNEQFF. V gene TRBV6-5 combines with J gene TRBJ2-1, with 7 bases matching TRBD2. Germline-derived CDR1 and CDR2 are MNHEY and SVGAGI. V dropped 2 bases and J dropped 6; count of bases not matched to a gene: 13. The CDR3 consists of 17 residues.

This clone appeared a single time. This rearrangement joins TRBV2 to TRBJ1-2, with 9 bases identical to TRBD1. Germline-derived CDR1 and CDR2 are SNHLY and FYNNEI. The CDR3 consists of 13 residues. V trimming: 6 bases; J trimming: 4 bases; junction bases outside the gene matches: 3. The CDR3 loop is CASSLGQGYGYTF. As DNA, the CDR3 is TGTGCCAGCAGCCTGGGACAGGGCTATGGCTACACCTTC.

This clone is labeled medium-sized. The chain uses TRBV20-1 and TRBJ1-2, with D perhaps TRBD1 (5 bases). The CDR3 is 13 amino acids. V was clipped by 2 bases and J by 3 bases, with 10 bases between them. The germline V gene encodes CDR1 DFQATT and CDR2 SNEGSKA (reference sequence). In DNA, the CDR3 is TGCAGTGCTAGAATTGGGACGGACTATGGCTACACCTTC. Its protein is CSARIGTDYGYTF.

This clone was observed many times. The V gene is TRBV6-8, the J gene TRBJ1-5, with D possibly matching TRBD1 (5 bases). The CDR3 is 18 amino acids. Germline values: CDR1 MNHGY, CDR2 SAAAGT. V shed 4 bases and J shed 9 bases, with 28 bases lying between them. CDR3 nucleotide sequence: TGTGCCAGCAGTTTGGGCCCGAACGGGACGCTTGAAGAGCGGCCCCAGCATTTT. This gives the protein CASSLGPNGTLEERPQHF.

This clone was seen many times. The gene calls are TRBV7-8 and TRBJ2-3; tentative D call: TRBD2 (6 bases). From germline, CDR1 is SGHVS and CDR2 FQNEAQ. The V end lost 5 bases, the J end lost 7 bases, and 10 bases lay between the germline ends. CDR3 size: 12 residues. The CDR3, as DNA: TGTGCCAGCAGCCTTAGCGGTAATACGCAGTATTTT. It yields the protein CASSLSGNTQYF.

This clone was seen repeatedly, ten times or more. The chain uses TRBV4-1 and TRBJ2-3, with unresolved D. Germline CDR1 is MGHRA and CDR2 is YSYEKL. The CDR3 has 13 residues. V was trimmed by 3 bases and J by 0 bases, leaving 4 bases between them. CDR3 residues: CASSQDSTDTQYF. The CDR3 DNA reads as TGCGCCAGCAGCCAGGACAGCACAGATACGCAGTATTTT.

This clone was seen repeatedly, ten times or more. The chain employs TRBV6-5 and TRBJ2-5; 8 positions agree with TRBD2. There are 16 residues in the CDR3. The trim removed 2 bases at V and 5 bases at J, leaving 10 bases unmatched. Germline CDR1 MNHEY, CDR2 SVGAGI. CDR3 sequence (DNA): TGTGCCAGCAGTTACGGGATGGGAGCGGGAGAGGAGACCCAGTACTTC. Protein product: CASSYGMGAGEETQYF.

This clone was observed many times. This chain uses TRBV28 with TRBJ2-7; TRBD2 matches at 8 bases. The length of the CDR3 is 14 residues. With V trimmed by 6 bases and J by 5 bases, 9 bases remained unmatched. Looked up from germline, CDR1 is MDHEN and CDR2 is SYDVKM. As DNA, the CDR3 is TGTGCCAGCAGGGAAGGGACTAGAAAAAACGAGCAGTACTTC. Residues: CASREGTRKNEQYF.

Many counts were recorded for this clone. The rearrangement joins TRBV6-2 or TRBV6-3 to TRBJ1-2; 7 bases align to TRBD1. Germline CDR1 and CDR2: MNHEY and SVGEGT. The CDR3 is made up of 14 amino acids. V gave up 4 bases and J gave up 2 bases; unmatched junction bases: 4. The CDR3 is CASSSRDSNYGYTF. The CDR3 region has the DNA TGTGCCAGCAGTTCCCGGGACAGCAACTATGGCTACACCTTC.

This clone was detected ten times or more. The chain joins TRBV20-1 to TRBJ1-4, with a possible D match to TRBD1 (6 bases). The ends were cut back, 6 bases at V and 5 bases at J, with 13 bases in the middle. CDR3 size: 13 residues. Germline V gene data show CDR1 as DFQATT and CDR2 as SNEGSKA (reference sequence). The CDR3: CSARHQGNEKLFF. DNA for the CDR3: TGCAGTGCCAGACATCAGGGGAATGAAAAACTGTTTTTT.

This clone came up many times. V is TRBV20-1 and J is TRBJ2-2; 14 bases line up with TRBD2. Germline trimming cut 5 bases from V and 4 bases from J; bases unmatched to any gene: 9. This CDR3 contains 17 residues. CDR1 DFQATT and CDR2 SNEGSKA come from the germline V gene (reference sequence). CDR3 DNA sequence: TGCAGTGCTCTTTTGACTAGCGGGAGGGCGAGCACCGGGGAGCTGTTTTTT. Its translation: CSALLTSGRASTGELFF.